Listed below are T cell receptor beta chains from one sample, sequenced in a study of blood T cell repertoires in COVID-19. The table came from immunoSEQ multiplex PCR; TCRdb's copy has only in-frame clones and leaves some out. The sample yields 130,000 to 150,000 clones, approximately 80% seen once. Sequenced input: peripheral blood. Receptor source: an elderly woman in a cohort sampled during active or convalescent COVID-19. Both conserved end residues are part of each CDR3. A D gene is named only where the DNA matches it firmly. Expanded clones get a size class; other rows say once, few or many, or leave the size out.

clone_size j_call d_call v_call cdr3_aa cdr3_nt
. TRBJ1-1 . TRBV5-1 CASSLLGLPLRNTEAFF TGCGCCAGCAGCTTGTTGGGCCTACCCCTGCGGAACACTGAAGCTTTCTTT
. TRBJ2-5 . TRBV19 CASSILARLGETQYF .
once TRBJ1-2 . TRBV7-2 CASSLAHGDGYTF TGTGCCAGCAGCTTAGCGCACGGGGATGGCTACACCTTC
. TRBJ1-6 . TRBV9 CASSARGRNNSPLHF TGTGCCAGCAGCGCACGCGGGAGAAATAATTCACCCCTCCACTTT
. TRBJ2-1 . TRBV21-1 CASSKARNRGINEQFF TGTGCCAGCAGCAAAGCGCGGAACAGGGGGATCAATGAGCAGTTCTTC
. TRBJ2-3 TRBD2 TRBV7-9 CASNPGRAGLRLRSDTQYF TGTGCCAGCAACCCGGGGAGGGCCGGGCTCAGGCTAAGGTCAGATACGCAGTATTTT
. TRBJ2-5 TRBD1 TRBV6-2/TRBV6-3 CASSRDRGKETQYF TGTGCCAGCAGTCGCGACAGGGGGAAGGAGACCCAGTACTTC
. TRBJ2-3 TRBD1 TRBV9 CASSSQRDRTDTQYF TGTGCCAGCAGCTCACAAAGGGACAGAACAGATACGCAGTATTTT
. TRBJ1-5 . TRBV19 CASSMPPGRAYNQPQHF TGTGCCAGTAGTATGCCCCCGGGCAGGGCCTACAATCAGCCCCAGCATTTT
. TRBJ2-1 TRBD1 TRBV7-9 CASSPGQGDYNEQFF TGTGCCAGCAGCCCCGGACAGGGGGACTACAATGAGCAGTTCTTC
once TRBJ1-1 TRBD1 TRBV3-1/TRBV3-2 CASSQWDRENTEAFF TGTGCCAGCAGCCAGTGGGACAGAGAAAACACTGAAGCTTTCTTT
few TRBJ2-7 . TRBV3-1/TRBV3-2 CASSQVRTSKVEQYF TGTGCCAGCAGCCAAGTCAGGACTTCCAAGGTTGAGCAGTACTTC
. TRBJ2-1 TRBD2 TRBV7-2 CASSLEGTSGSYNEQFF TGTGCCAGCAGCTTAGAAGGGACTAGCGGCTCCTACAATGAGCAGTTCTTC
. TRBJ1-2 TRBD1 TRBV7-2 CASSIQGQGLGGYTF TGTGCCAGCAGCATACAAGGACAGGGTTTGGGGGGCTACACCTTC
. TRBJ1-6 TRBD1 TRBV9 CASSPRGHSPLHF TGTGCCAGCAGCCCAAGGGGGCATTCACCCCTCCACTTT
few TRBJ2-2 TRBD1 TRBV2 CATSRTGGITGELFF TGTGCCACGTCCAGGACAGGGGGTATCACCGGGGAGCTGTTTTTT
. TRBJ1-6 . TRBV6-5 CASSTRHSPLHF TGTGCCAGCAGTACGCGTCATTCACCCCTCCACTTT
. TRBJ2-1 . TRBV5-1 CASSAVLANEQFF TGCGCCAGCAGCGCCGTGCTTGCGAATGAGCAGTTCTTC
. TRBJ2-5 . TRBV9 CASSVFGGAGETQYF TGTGCCAGCAGCGTCTTCGGCGGGGCGGGCGAGACCCAGTACTTC
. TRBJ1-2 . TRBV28 CASSLGSVNYGYTF TGTGCCAGCAGTTTGGGCTCAGTTAACTATGGCTACACCTTC
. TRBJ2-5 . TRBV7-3 CASSSQGHQETQYF TGTGCCAGCAGCTCACAGGGTCACCAAGAGACCCAGTACTTC
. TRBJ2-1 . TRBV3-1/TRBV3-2 CASSLTSEQFF TGTGCCAGCAGCCTCACGAGTGAGCAGTTCTTC
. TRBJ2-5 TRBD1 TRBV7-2 CASSLGTGGGQETQYF TGTGCCAGCAGCTTAGGGACAGGGGGCGGGCAAGAGACCCAGTACTTC
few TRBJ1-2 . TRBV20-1 CSASTREVTDYGYTF TGCAGTGCTAGTACCAGGGAGGTTACGGACTATGGCTACACCTTC
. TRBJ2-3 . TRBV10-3 CAISGGNRADTQYF TGTGCCATCAGTGGGGGCAATCGAGCAGATACGCAGTATTTT
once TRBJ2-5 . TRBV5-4 CASSLVGDTKETQYF TGTGCCAGCAGCTTGGTTGGGGACACAAAAGAGACCCAGTACTTC
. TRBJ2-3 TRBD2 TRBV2 CASRGTSGGNTQYF TGTGCCAGCAGGGGGACTAGCGGGGGGAATACGCAGTATTTT
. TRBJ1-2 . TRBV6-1 CASSEQGPHTF TGTGCCAGCAGTGAACAGGGTCCTCACACCTTC
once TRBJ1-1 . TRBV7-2 CASSLYQGNTEAFF TGTGCCAGCAGCTTATATCAGGGGAACACTGAAGCTTTCTTT
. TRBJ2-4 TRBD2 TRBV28 CASSGGGAKNIQYF TGTGCCAGCAGTGGGGGGGGAGCCAAAAACATTCAGTACTTC
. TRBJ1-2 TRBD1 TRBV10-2 CASSDQGARGYTF TGCGCCAGCAGTGACCAGGGGGCTCGTGGCTACACCTTC
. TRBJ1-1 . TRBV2 CASKLLKNAEAFF TGTGCCAGCAAATTACTCAAAAACGCTGAAGCTTTCTTT
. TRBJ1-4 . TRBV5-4 CASSSYGRQSEKLFF TGTGCCAGCAGCTCGTACGGGAGACAAAGTGAAAAACTGTTTTTT
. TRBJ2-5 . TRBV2 CASSEFGALGTQYF TGTGCCAGCAGTGAATTTGGTGCCCTAGGGACCCAGTACTTC
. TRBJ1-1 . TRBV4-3 CASSQDGAGNTEAFF TGCGCCAGCAGCCAAGATGGGGCAGGAAACACTGAAGCTTTCTTT
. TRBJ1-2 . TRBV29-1 CSVEWSGSNYGYTF TGCAGCGTTGAATGGTCAGGATCAAACTATGGCTACACCTTC
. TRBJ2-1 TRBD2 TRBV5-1 CASSLDSTTSLDEQFF TGCGCCAGCAGCTTGGACAGTACGACTAGCCTGGATGAGCAGTTCTTC
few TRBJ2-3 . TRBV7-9 CASSLSSSGSTDTQYF TGTGCCAGCAGCTTATCCTCCAGCGGGAGCACAGATACGCAGTATTTT
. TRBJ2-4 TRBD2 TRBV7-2 CASSPLAGGLAKNIQYF TGTGCCAGCAGTCCACTAGCGGGGGGGCTAGCCAAAAACATTCAGTACTTC
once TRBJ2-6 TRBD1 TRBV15 CATSEQGVGSGANVLTF TGTGCCACCAGCGAACAGGGGGTGGGCTCTGGGGCCAACGTCCTGACTTTC
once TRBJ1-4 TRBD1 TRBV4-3 CASSQTGGGFEKLFF TGCGCCAGCAGCCAAACAGGGGGCGGGTTTGAAAAACTGTTTTTT
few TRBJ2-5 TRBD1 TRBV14 CASSLGGLQETQYF TGTGCCAGCAGCCTAGGGGGCCTCCAAGAGACCCAGTACTTC
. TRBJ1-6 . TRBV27 CASSEGLLTPLHF TGTGCCAGCAGTGAGGGTCTTCTCACCCCCCTCCACTTT
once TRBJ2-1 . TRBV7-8 CASSAGWGAYNEQFF TGTGCCAGCAGCGCAGGGTGGGGCGCCTACAATGAGCAGTTCTTC
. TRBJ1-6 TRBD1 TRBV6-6 CASSYGTGNSPLHF TGTGCCAGCAGTTACGGGACAGGGAATTCACCCCTCCACTTT
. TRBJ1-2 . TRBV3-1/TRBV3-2 CASSPTNRAGYTF TGTGCCAGCAGCCCCACCAACAGGGCTGGCTACACCTTC
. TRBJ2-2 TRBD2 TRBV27 CASSSSGGQNTGELFF TGTGCCAGCAGTTCTAGCGGGGGCCAGAACACCGGGGAGCTGTTTTTT
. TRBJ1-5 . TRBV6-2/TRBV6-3 CASSYFPGGSRDNQPQHF TGTGCCAGCAGTTACTTTCCTGGGGGCAGTCGGGATAATCAGCCCCAGCATTTT
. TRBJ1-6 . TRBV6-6 CASSYGGAPYNSPLHF TGTGCCAGCAGTTATGGTGGGGCCCCCTATAATTCACCCCTCCACTTT
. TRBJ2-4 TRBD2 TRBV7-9 CASSLERGLAKNIQYF TGTGCCAGCAGCTTGGAGCGGGGGTTAGCCAAAAACATTCAGTACTTC
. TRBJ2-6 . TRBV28 CASSIPGQTKVGANVLTF TGTGCCAGCAGTATACCCGGACAGACAAAAGTTGGGGCCAACGTCCTGACTTTC
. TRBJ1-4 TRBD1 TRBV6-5 CASSRTGRIEKLFF TGTGCCAGCAGCAGGACAGGGCGGATTGAAAAACTGTTTTTT
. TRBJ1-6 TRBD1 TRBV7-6 CASSQGTVRGNLHF TGTGCCAGCAGCCAAGGGACAGTACGGGGCAACCTCCACTTT
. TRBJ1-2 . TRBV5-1 CASSPDRDLLKVGYTF TGCGCCAGCAGCCCTGACAGAGACCTTTTAAAGGTTGGCTACACCTTC
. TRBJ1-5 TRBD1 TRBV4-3 CASSQDMTVTGRPQHF TGCGCCAGCAGCCAAGATATGACCGTGACAGGGCGGCCCCAGCATTTT
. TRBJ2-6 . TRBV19 CASSRGWRSSGANVLTF TGTGCCAGTAGTCGGGGGTGGAGAAGCTCTGGGGCCAACGTCCTGACTTTC
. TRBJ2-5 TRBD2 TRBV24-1 CATSENGLAETQYF TGTGCCACCAGTGAAAACGGACTAGCCGAGACCCAGTACTTC